The 9 T cell receptor beta chains below all came from one sample that was sequenced in a study of CXCR3-negative and CXCR3-positive naive CD8 T cells. No antigen has been identified for these receptors. The method, 5' RACE with UMI labels, was used to prepare the TRB cDNA libraries. TCRdb reanalyzed the 5' RACE reads, giving one entry per CDR3 protein sequence and no DNA. This table lists about 150,000 distinct CDR3 sequences. Study-level points and caveats: CXCR3-expressing naive cells carried TRB CDR3s more hydrophobic than those of CXCR3-negative naive cells.

Sequencing was carried out using naive CXCR3+ CD8+ T cells from blood. As to subset: CD45RO-CCR7+CD27+CD95- naive CD8+ T cells expressing CXCR3 (TNR3+). Receptor source: a human donor in good health. Some clones in this sample may be carry-over from other donors' samples.

The CDR3 sequence is CASSIDLYTSGGAPTGELFF. The chain is built from TRBV19 and TRBJ2-2; absent DNA, TCRdb's TRBD1 call cannot be checked. Germline values: CDR1 LNHDA, CDR2 SQIVND (reference sequence). This CDR3 comprises 20 residues.

The CDR3 loop reads CASSLSLSGVREKLFF. V usage is TRBV28 and J usage is TRBJ1-4; TCRdb's assignment of TRBD1 cannot be checked, as there is no DNA. The CDR3 is 16 amino acids. In germline, CDR1 is MDHEN, CDR2 SYDVKM. Using reference TRBV28 and TRBJ1-4 for the parts outside the CDR3, the full variable domain is DVKVTQSSRYLVKRTGEKVFLECVQDMDHENMFWYRQDPGLGLRLIYFSYDVKMKEKGDIPEGYSVSREKKERFSLILESASTNQTSMYLCASSLSLSGVREKLFFGSGTQLSVL.

The rearrangement links TRBV7-3 to TRBJ1-6. CDR3 length: 13 residues. The V gene's germline CDR1 is SGHTA and CDR2 FQGTGA. CDR3 protein: CASRPTENSPLHF.

The chain is built from TRBV6-6 and TRBJ2-4; TCRdb reports TRBD1, a call that lacks DNA to check it against. This CDR3 spans 12 amino acids. Per germline, CDR1 MNHNY and CDR2 SVGAGI (reference sequence). CDR3 amino acids: CASSYGGVIQYF.

The chain joins TRBV14 to TRBJ1-6. Germline CDR1 is SGHDN and CDR2 is FVKESK. This CDR3 is built from 13 residues. CDR3 sequence: CASGGDWGSPLHF.

The chain is built from TRBV29-1 and TRBJ2-1; as DNA is missing, the TRBD2 call by TCRdb cannot be tested. Per germline, CDR1 SQVTM and CDR2 ANQGSEA. The CDR3 has 12 residues. The CDR3 loop reads CSHTGLVDEQFF.

V gene TRBV2 combines with J gene TRBJ2-7. This CDR3 spans 14 amino acids. CDR1 is SNHLY and CDR2 is FYNNEI in the germline V gene. The CDR3 region is CASSNYRGSYEQYF.

The chain links TRBV7-2 to TRBJ2-7; the TCRdb call, TRBD2, lacks DNA for checking. CDR1 is SGHTA, CDR2 FQGNSA, per germline. The CDR3 covers 12 residues. CDR3 sequence: CASSPWRGEQYF.

The chain combines TRBV7-2 with TRBJ2-1; the TRBD1 assignment by TCRdb is unverifiable without DNA. The CDR3 extends over 12 amino acids. Germline values: CDR1 SGHTA, CDR2 FQGNSA. The CDR3 spells CASSLGPGEQFF.